This T cell receptor (beta chain) derives from a study of OX40 agonist ivuxolimab in advanced cancers. Study-wide results and caveats: CD4+ and CD8+ blood T cells expanded clonally by week 6 at 0.1 to 3.0 mg/kg.

Generated by immunoSEQ multiplex PCR, the TCRdb table keeps only in-frame clones and is missing some. The sample consists of about 60,000 clones, about nine tenths of them appearing once. Blood samples were obtained at baseline, cycle 4 day 1, and cycle 7 day 1. Concerning this clone itself: Its antigen is undetermined.

This CDR3 contains 15 residues. Trimming took 0 bases from V and 0 from J, leaving 9 bases between them. Germline V gene data show CDR1 as SGDLS and CDR2 as YYNGEE. The sequencing here drew on CD4+ or CD8+ T cells sorted from blood, taken in a trial of the OX40 agonist ivuxolimab. The source is an adult with an advanced solid tumor such as melanoma, head and neck, liver or kidney cancer. This chain links TRBV9 with TRBJ1-1, with D tentatively TRBD1 (5 bases). The DNA of the CDR3 is TGTGCCAGCAGCGTAGGGGGCGGCATGAACACTGAAGCTTTCTTT. Its protein product is CASSVGGGMNTEAFF.